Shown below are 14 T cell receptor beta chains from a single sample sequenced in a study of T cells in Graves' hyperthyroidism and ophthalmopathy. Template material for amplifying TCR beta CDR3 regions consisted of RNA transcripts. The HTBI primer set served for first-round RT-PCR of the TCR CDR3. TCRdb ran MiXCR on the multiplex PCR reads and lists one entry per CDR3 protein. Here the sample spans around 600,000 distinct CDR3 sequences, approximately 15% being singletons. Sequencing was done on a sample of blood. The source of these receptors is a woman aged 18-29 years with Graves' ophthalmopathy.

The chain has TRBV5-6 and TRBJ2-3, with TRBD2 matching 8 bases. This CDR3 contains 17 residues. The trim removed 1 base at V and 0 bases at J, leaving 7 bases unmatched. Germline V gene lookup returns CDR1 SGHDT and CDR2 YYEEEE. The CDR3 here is CASSLFPGGPSTDTQYF. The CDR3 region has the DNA TGTGCCAGCAGCTTGTTTCCGGGAGGGCCTAGCACAGATACGCAGTATTTT.

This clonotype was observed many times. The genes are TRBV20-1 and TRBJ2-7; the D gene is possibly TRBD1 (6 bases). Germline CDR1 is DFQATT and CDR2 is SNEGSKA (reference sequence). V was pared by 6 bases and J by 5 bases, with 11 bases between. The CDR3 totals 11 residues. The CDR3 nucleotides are TGCAGTGCAACCGGACAGAACGAGCAGTACTTC. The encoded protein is CSATGQNEQYF.

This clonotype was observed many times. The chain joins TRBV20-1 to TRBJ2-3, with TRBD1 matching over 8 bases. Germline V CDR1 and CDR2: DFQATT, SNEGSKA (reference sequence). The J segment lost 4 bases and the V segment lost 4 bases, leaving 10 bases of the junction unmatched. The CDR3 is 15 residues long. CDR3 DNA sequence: TGCAGTGCTACCCCCGCCAGGGGGCAAGCAGATACGCAGTATTTT. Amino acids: CSATPARGQADTQYF.

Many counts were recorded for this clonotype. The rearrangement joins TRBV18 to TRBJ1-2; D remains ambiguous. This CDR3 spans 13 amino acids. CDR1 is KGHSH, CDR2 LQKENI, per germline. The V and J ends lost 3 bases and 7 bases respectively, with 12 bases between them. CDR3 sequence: CASSPRLHPGYTF. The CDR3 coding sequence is TGTGCCAGCTCACCGAGGCTCCATCCTGGCTACACCTTC. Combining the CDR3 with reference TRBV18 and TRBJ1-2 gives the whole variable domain NAGVMQNPRHLVRRRGQEARLRCSPMKGHSHVYWYRQLPEEGLKFMVYLQKENIIDESGMPKERFSAEFPKEGPSILRIQQVVRGDSAAYFCASSPRLHPGYTFGSGTRLTVV.

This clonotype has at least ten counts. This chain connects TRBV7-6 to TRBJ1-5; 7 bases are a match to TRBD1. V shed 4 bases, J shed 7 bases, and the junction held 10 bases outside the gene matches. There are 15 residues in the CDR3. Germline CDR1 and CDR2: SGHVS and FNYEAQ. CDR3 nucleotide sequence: TGTGCCAGCAGCTCCAATGGCGACAGGGTACAGCCCCAGCATTTT. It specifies CASSSNGDRVQPQHF.

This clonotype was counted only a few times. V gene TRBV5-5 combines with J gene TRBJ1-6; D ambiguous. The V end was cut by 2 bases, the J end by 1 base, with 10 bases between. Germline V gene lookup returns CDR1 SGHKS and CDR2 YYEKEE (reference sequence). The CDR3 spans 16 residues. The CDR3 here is CASSFDGDSYNSPLHF. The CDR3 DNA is TGTGCCAGCAGCTTCGACGGTGATTCCTATAATTCACCCCTCCACTTT.

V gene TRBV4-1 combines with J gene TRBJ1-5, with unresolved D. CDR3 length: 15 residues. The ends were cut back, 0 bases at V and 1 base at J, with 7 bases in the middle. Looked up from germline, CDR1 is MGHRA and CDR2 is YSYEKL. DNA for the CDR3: TGCGCCAGCAGCCAAGAACAGATGAGCAATCAGCCCCAGCATTTT. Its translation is CASSQEQMSNQPQHF.

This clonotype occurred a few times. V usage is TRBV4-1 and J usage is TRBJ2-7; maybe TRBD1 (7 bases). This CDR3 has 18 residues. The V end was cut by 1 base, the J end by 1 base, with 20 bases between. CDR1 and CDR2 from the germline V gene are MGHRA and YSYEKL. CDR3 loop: CASSQVTSYAGQSYEQYF. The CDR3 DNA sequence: TGCGCCAGCAGCCAAGTTACATCCTATGCGGGACAGTCCTACGAGCAGTACTTC.

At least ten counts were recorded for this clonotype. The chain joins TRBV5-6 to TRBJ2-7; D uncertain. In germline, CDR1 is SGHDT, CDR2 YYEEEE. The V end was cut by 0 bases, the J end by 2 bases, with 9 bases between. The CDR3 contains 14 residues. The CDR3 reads CASSLVGRTYEQYF. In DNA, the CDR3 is TGTGCCAGCAGCTTGGTAGGACGGACCTACGAGCAGTACTTC.

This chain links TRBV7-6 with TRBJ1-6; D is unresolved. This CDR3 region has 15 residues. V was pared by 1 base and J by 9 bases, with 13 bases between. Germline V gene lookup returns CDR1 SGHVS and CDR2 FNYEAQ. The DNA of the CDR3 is TGTGCCAGCAGCTTAGAAGGCGCAAGCGGTTCACCCCTCCACTTT. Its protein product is CASSLEGASGSPLHF.

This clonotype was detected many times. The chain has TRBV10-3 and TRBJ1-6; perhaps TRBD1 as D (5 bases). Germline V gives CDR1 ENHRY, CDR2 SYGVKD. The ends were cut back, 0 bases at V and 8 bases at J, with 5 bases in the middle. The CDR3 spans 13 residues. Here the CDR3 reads CAISESGDSPLHF. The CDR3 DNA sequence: TGTGCCATCAGTGAGTCGGGGGATTCACCCCTCCACTTT.

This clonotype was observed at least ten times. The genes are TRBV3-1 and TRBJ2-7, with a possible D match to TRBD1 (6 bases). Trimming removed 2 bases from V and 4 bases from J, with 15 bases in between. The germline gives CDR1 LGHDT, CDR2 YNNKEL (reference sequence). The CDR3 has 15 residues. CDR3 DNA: TGTGCCAGCAGCCAATCCCACGGACAGCATTACGAGCAGTACTTC. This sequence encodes CASSQSHGQHYEQYF.

The CDR3 coding sequence is TGTGCCACCATTATAGCGGGAGGCACAGATACGCAGTATTTT. Translation gives CATIIAGGTDTQYF. The chain joins TRBV6-2 or TRBV6-3 to TRBJ2-3; TRBD2 matches at 9 bases. The germline CDR1 and CDR2 sequences are MNHEY and SVGEGT. J was trimmed by 1 base and V by 10 bases; bases with no gene match: 6. This CDR3 comprises 14 residues.

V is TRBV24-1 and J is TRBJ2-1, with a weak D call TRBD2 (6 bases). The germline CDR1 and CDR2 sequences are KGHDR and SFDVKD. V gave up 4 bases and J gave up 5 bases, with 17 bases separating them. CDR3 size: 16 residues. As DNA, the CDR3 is TGTGCCACCAGTGACAAACGACTAGACGTGAACAATGAGCAGTTCTTC. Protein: CATSDKRLDVNNEQFF.